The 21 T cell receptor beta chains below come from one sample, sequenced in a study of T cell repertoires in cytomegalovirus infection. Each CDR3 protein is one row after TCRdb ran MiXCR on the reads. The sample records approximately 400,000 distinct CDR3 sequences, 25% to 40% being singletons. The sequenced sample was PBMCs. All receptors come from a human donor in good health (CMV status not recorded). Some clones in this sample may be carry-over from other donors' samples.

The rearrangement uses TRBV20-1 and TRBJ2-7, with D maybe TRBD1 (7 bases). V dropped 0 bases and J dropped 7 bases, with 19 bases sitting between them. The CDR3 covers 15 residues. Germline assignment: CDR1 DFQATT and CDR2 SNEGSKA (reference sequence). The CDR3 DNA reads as TGCAGTGCTAGAGATGGAGGGGGCGCGTCGGTAGAGCAGTACTTC. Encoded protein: CSARDGGGASVEQYF.

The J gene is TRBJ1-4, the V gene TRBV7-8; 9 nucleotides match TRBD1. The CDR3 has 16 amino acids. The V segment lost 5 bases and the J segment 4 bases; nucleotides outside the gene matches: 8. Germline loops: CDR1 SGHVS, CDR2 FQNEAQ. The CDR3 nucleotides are TGTGCCAGCAGCCTACAGGGGGCGCGGGGTAATGAAAAACTGTTTTTT. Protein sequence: CASSLQGARGNEKLFF. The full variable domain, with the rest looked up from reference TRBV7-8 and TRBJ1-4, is GAGVSQSPRYKVAKRGQDVALRCDPISGHVSLFWYQQALGQGPEFLTYFQNEAQLDKSGLPSDRFFAERPEGSVSTLKIQRTQQEDSAVYLCASSLQGARGNEKLFFGSGTQLSVL.

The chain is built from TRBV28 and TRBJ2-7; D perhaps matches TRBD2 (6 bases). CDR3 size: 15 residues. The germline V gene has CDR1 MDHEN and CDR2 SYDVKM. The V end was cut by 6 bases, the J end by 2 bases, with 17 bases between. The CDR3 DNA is TGTGCCAGCAGCCCTAACGGTAGCGGTACCTACGAGCAGTACTTC. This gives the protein CASSPNGSGTYEQYF. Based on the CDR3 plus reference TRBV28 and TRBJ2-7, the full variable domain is DVKVTQSSRYLVKRTGEKVFLECVQDMDHENMFWYRQDPGLGLRLIYFSYDVKMKEKGDIPEGYSVSREKKERFSLILESASTNQTSMYLCASSPNGSGTYEQYFGPGTRLTVT.

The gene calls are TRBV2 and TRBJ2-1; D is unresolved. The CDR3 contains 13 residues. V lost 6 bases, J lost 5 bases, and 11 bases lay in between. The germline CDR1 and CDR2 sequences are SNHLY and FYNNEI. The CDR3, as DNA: TGTGCCAGCAGACCTTCTAGAAACAATGAGCAGTTCTTC. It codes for CASRPSRNNEQFF.

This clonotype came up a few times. CDR3 sequence: CASSLAGQGTGNKIYF. Written as DNA, the CDR3 is TGTGCCAGCAGCTTAGCTGGACAGGGAACTGGAAACAAAATATATTTT. This chain joins TRBV7-2 and TRBJ1-3, with TRBD1 matching 8 bases. The CDR3 spans 16 residues. Per the germline V gene, CDR1 is SGHTA and CDR2 is FQGNSA. The V gene end was trimmed by 0 bases and the J gene end by 13 bases; junction bases not matched to a gene: 14.

CDR3 region: CSAKDGTSGGDTGELFF. The DNA of the CDR3 is TGCAGCGCGAAGGACGGGACTAGCGGGGGGGACACCGGGGAGCTGTTTTTT. The chain recombines TRBV29-1 with TRBJ2-2; TRBD2 matches 16 bases. CDR3 length equals 17 residues. Trimming at V came to 7 bases and at J to 3 bases, leaving 8 bases not matched to a gene. The germline gives CDR1 SQVTM, CDR2 ANQGSEA.

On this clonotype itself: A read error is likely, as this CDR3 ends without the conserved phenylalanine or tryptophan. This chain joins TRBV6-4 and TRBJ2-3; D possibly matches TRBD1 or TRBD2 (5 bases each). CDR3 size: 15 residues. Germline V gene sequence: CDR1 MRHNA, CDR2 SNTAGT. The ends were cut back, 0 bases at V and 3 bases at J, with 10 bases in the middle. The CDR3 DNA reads TGTGCCAGCAGTGACTCGCCTGGGGGAACAGATACGCAGTATATT. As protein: CASSDSPGGTDTQYI.

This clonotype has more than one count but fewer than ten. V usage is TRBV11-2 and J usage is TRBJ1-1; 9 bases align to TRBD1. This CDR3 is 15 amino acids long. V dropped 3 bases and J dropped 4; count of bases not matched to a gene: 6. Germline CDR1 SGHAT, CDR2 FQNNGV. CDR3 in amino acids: CASSFLGTGTTEAFF. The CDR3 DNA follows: TGTGCCAGCAGCTTTTTAGGGACAGGGACCACTGAAGCTTTCTTT.

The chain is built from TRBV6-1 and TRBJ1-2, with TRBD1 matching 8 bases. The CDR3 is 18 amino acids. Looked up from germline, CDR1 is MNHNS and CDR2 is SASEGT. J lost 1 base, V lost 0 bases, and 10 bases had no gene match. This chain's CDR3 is CASSEAGRGDRHNYGYTF. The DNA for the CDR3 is TGTGCCAGCAGTGAAGCAGGGAGGGGGGACAGGCATAACTATGGCTACACCTTC.

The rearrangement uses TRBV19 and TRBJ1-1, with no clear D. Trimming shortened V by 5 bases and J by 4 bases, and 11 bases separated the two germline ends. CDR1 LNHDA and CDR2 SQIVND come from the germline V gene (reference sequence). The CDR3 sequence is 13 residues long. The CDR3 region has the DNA TGTGCCAGTAGTTCAAATCTAGGCACTGAAGCTTTCTTT. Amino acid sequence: CASSSNLGTEAFF.

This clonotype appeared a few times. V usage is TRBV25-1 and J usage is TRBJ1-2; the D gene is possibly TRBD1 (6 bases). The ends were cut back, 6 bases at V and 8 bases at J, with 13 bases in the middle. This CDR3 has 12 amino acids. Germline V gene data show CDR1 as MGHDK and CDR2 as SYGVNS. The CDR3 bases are TGTGCCAGCAGCACAGGGCCTAGCGGCTACACCTTC. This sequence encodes CASSTGPSGYTF.

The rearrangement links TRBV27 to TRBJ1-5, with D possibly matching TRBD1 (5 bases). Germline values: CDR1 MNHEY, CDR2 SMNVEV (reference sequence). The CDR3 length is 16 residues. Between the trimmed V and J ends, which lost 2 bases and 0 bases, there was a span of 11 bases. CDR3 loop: CASSLNGDSSNQPQHF. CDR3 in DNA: TGTGCCAGCAGTTTAAACGGCGACAGTAGCAATCAGCCCCAGCATTTT.

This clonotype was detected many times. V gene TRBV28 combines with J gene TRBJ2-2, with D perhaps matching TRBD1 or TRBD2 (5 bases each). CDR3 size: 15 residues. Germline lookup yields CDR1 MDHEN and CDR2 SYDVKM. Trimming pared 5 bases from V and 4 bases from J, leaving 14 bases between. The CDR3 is CASSLYGAITGELFF. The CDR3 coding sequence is TGTGCCAGCAGTCTCTACGGGGCAATCACCGGGGAGCTGTTTTTT.

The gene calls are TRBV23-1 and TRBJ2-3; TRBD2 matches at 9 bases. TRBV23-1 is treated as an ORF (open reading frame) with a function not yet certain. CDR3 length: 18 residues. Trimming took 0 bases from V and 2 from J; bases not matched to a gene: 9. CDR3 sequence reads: CASSQSGQPSGDTDTQYF. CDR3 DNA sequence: TGCGCCAGCAGTCAATCGGGCCAGCCTAGCGGGGACACAGATACGCAGTATTTT.

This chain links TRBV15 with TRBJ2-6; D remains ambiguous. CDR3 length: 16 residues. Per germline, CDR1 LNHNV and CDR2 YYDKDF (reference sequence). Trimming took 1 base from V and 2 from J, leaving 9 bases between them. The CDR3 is CATSRGKSTGANVLTF. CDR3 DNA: TGTGCCACCAGCAGAGGGAAGAGTACTGGGGCCAACGTCCTGACTTTC.

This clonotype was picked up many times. CDR3 DNA: TGTGCCAGCAGCTTAGATTACGGACAGGGGGCCTACTCTGGGGCCAACGTCCTGACTTTC. Amino acids: CASSLDYGQGAYSGANVLTF. The V call is TRBV7-2, the J call TRBJ2-6; 11 bases match TRBD1. Germline-derived CDR1 and CDR2 are SGHTA and FQGNSA. The CDR3 sequence is 20 residues long. Unmatched junction bases numbered 8, after V lost 1 base and J lost 0 bases.

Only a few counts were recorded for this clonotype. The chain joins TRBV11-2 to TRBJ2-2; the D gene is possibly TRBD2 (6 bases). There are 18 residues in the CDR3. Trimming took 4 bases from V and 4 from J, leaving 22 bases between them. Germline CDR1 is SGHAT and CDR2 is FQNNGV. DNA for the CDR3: TGTGCCAGCAGCTCCACCAGGCGGGGACGGCTCGGCACCGGGGAGCTGTTTTTT. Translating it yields CASSSTRRGRLGTGELFF. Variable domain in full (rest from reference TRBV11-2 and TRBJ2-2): EAGVAQSPRYKIIEKRQSVAFWCNPISGHATLYWYQQILGQGPKLLIQFQNNGVVDDSQLPKDRFSAERLKGVDSTLKIQPAKLEDSAVYLCASSSTRRGRLGTGELFFGEGSRLTVL.

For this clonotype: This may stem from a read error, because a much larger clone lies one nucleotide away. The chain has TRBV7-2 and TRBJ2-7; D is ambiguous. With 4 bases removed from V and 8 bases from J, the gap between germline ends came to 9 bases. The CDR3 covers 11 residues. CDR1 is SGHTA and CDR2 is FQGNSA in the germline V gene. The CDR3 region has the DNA TGTGCCAGCAGCTCCCTGTTCAAGCAGTACTTC. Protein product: CASSSLFKQYF.

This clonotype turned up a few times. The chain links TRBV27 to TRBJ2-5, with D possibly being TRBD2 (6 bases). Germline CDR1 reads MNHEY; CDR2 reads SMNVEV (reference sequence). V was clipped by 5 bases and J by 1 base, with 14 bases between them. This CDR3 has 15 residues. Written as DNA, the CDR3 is TGTGCCAGCAGTCCCCGCCGACTAGGCCAAGAGACCCAGTACTTC. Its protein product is CASSPRRLGQETQYF.

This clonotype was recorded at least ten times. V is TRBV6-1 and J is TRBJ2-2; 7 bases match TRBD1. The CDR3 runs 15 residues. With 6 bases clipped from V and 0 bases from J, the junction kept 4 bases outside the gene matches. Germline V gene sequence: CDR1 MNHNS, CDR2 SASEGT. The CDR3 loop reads CASREQGTNTGELFF. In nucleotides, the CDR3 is TGTGCCAGCAGGGAACAGGGGACGAACACCGGGGAGCTGTTTTTT.

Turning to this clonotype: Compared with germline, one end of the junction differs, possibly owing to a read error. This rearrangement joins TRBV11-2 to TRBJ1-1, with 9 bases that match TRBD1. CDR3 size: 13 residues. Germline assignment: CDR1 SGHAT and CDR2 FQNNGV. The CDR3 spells CSSRRDRVTEAFF. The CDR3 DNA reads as TGTTCCAGCAGGCGGGACAGGGTCACTGAAGCTTTCTTT.